This TCR beta chain was profiled in a study of T cell clonality in common variable immunodeficiency. Overall study results and limits: Patient heterogeneity in the CVID cohort limited correlations between repertoire features and clinical complications. T cell subpopulation sequencing would be needed to explain CVID clonality.

Assay: immunoSEQ multiplex PCR; the TCRdb copy retains only in-frame clones and omits some. The sample is made up of around 50,000 clones, none counted only once. Donors gave roughly 5 to 8 ml heparinized peripheral whole blood. Germline loops: CDR1 SGHRS, CDR2 YFSETQ. The J segment lost 8 bases and the V segment lost 4 bases, leaving 16 bases of the junction unmatched. CDR3 size: 17 residues. This clone appeared many times. Antigen unknown. With the read ending 3 residues before the CDR3 end, the germline J gene is used to fill in that end. The sequence came from a person aged 18 to 75 in good health. The chain links TRBV5-1 to TRBJ2-1, with 9 bases that match TRBD2. The source material was peripheral blood mononuclear cells. Incomplete CDR3 DNA: TGCGCCAGCAGCCCGGGGGTCTCGGGGACTAGCATATATGAG. It codes for CASSPGVSGTSIYE. From start to end, the CDR3 is CASSPGVSGTSIYEQFF.